Each of the 25 T cell receptor beta chains below was sequenced from the same sample in a study of brain T cells in children with intractable seizures. Assay: immunoSEQ multiplex PCR; the TCRdb copy retains only in-frame clones and omits some. The sample holds about 320,000 clones, 93% seen once. Specified time point: blood from clinic visit 5 months post-surgery; TSC patient then seizure free. This specimen was peripheral blood, taken 5 to 6 months after surgery. These receptors all come from a boy less than two years old with tuberous sclerosis and intractable seizures.

This clone was recorded only once. The rearrangement uses TRBV6-5 and TRBJ2-1; possibly TRBD1 or TRBD2 for D (5 bases each). The CDR3 totals 15 residues. V was pared by 2 bases and J by 6 bases, with 14 bases between. Per the germline V gene, CDR1 is MNHEY and CDR2 is SVGAGI. Here the CDR3 DNA reads TGTGCCAGCAGTTACCTAAGCCGGGGCCCCAATGAGCAGTTCTTC. It translates to CASSYLSRGPNEQFF.

The J gene is TRBJ1-4, the V gene TRBV4-1; D uncertain. Germline values: CDR1 MGHRA, CDR2 YSYEKL. Trimming left V 8 bases short and J 7 bases short, with 11 bases between. The length of the CDR3 is 12 residues. CDR3 sequence reads: CASDGGSEKLFF. CDR3 bases: TGCGCCAGCGACGGAGGAAGTGAAAAACTGTTTTTT.

The rearrangement uses TRBV7-9 and TRBJ2-1; D is unresolved. The CDR3 is 13 residues long. Germline assignment: CDR1 SEHNR and CDR2 FQNEAQ (reference sequence). The germline V and J ends were trimmed by 1 base and 6 bases, with 7 bases remaining between them. Here the CDR3 DNA reads TGTGCCAGCAGCTTAGACAGAAGCAATGAGCAGTTCTTC. This sequence encodes CASSLDRSNEQFF.

The chain joins TRBV29-1 to TRBJ1-4; no clear D gene. This CDR3 region has 12 residues. Trimming took 4 bases from V and 8 from J, leaving 11 bases between them. Germline-derived CDR1 and CDR2 are SQVTM and ANQGSEA. The CDR3 region has the DNA TGCAGCGTTGGGGGTGGCCTCGAAAAACTGTTTTTT. Amino acids: CSVGGGLEKLFF.

In DNA, the CDR3 is TGCAGCGTTGTCTACGGGGACTTAGAAAAACTGTTTTTT. As protein: CSVVYGDLEKLFF. The rearrangement joins TRBV29-1 to TRBJ1-4; perhaps TRBD1 as D (5 bases). The germline gives CDR1 SQVTM, CDR2 ANQGSEA. The V end was cut by 4 bases, the J end by 8 bases, with 14 bases between. This CDR3 comprises 13 residues.

The chain combines TRBV5-1 with TRBJ2-1, with D perhaps assigned TRBD1 or TRBD2 (5 bases each). Trimming removed 4 bases from V and 9 bases from J, with 14 bases in between. CDR1 and CDR2 from the germline V gene are SGHRS and YFSETQ. This CDR3 comprises 13 residues. The CDR3 here is CASSSLEGPEQFF. In DNA, the CDR3 is TGCGCCAGCAGCAGCCTCGAGGGGCCTGAGCAGTTCTTC.

The J gene is TRBJ2-3, the V gene TRBV24-1; 9 nucleotides match TRBD1. This CDR3 has 16 amino acids. Germline lookup yields CDR1 KGHDR and CDR2 SFDVKD. The J segment lost 3 bases and the V segment lost 4 bases, leaving 7 bases of the junction unmatched. The CDR3 is CATSDPGTGMTDTQYF. DNA for the CDR3: TGTGCCACCAGTGACCCTGGGACAGGGATGACAGATACGCAGTATTTT.

This sequence joins TRBV11-2 and TRBJ1-1; D remains unclear. This CDR3 is 11 amino acids long. Germline assignment: CDR1 SGHAT and CDR2 FQNNGV. V was cut by 1 base and J by 8 bases, with 5 bases left in between. The CDR3 region is CASSLVAEAFF. The CDR3 DNA sequence: TGTGCCAGCAGCTTAGTAGCCGAAGCTTTCTTT.

This rearrangement joins TRBV10-1 to TRBJ2-2, with 9 bases identical to TRBD2. This CDR3 comprises 17 residues. V lost 4 bases, J lost 3 bases, and 9 bases stayed unmatched. Looked up from germline, CDR1 is WNHNN and CDR2 is SYGVQD (reference sequence). In DNA form, the CDR3 reads TGCGCCAGCAGTGTAGCGGGAGAGCCGGGATACACCGGGGAGCTGTTTTTT. Protein product: CASSVAGEPGYTGELFF.

This chain uses TRBV10-3 with TRBJ2-7, with a tentative D call TRBD1 (6 bases). The CDR3 length is 14 residues. Germline CDR1 is ENHRY and CDR2 is SYGVKD. Trimming pared 10 bases from V and 1 base from J, leaving 17 bases between. The CDR3 reads CATTGSEVSYEQYF. CDR3 nucleotide sequence: TGTGCCACTACAGGGTCCGAAGTTTCCTACGAGCAGTACTTC.

This rearrangement joins TRBV6-5 to TRBJ1-1; D not certain. From germline, CDR1 is MNHEY and CDR2 SVGAGI. There are 14 residues in the CDR3. Trimming took 2 bases from V and 10 from J, leaving 17 bases between them. For the CDR3, the DNA is TGTGCCAGCAGTTACACTAAAGTTGACCCCCGAGCTTTCTTT. Amino acids: CASSYTKVDPRAFF.

J is TRBJ2-1 and V is TRBV21-1; the D segment call TRBD1 is taken from the table without a DNA check. TRBV21-1 is a known pseudogene. This CDR3 is built from 19 residues. CDR3: CASSKGGTGQFRYYNEQFF. The CDR3 DNA reads as TGTGCCAGCAGCAAAGGAGGGACAGGGCAATTCAGGTACTACAATGAGCAGTTCTTC.

The gene calls are TRBV4-1 and TRBJ2-3, with 10 bases fitting TRBD2. The J segment lost 7 bases and the V segment lost 0 bases, leaving 7 bases of the junction unmatched. CDR3 length: 16 residues. CDR1 and CDR2 from the germline V gene are MGHRA and YSYEKL. The DNA for the CDR3 is TGCGCCAGCAGCCAAGATATAGCGGGAGGCAGATATACGCAGTATTTT. Protein product: CASSQDIAGGRYTQYF.

The count of this clone is one. This sequence joins TRBV5-1 and TRBJ2-1, with TRBD2 matching 8 bases. V lost 0 bases to trimming and J lost 4 bases; unmatched junction nucleotides: 9. The CDR3 extends over 17 amino acids. Germline values: CDR1 SGHRS, CDR2 YFSETQ. The CDR3 loop is CASSLAAGTSLYNEQFF. The DNA for the CDR3 is TGCGCCAGCAGCTTGGCCGCCGGGACTAGTCTTTACAATGAGCAGTTCTTC. The variable domain in full, with the rest retrieved from reference TRBV5-1 and TRBJ2-1, is KAGVTQTPRYLIKTRGQQVTLSCSPISGHRSVSWYQQTPGQGLQFLFEYFSETQRNKGNFPGRFSGRQFSNSRSEMNVSTLELGDSALYLCASSLAAGTSLYNEQFFGPGTRLTVL.

CDR3 coding DNA: TGTGCCAGTAGTCCCGATTGGCAGCTTTCACCCCTCCACTTT. Protein product: CASSPDWQLSPLHF. V gene TRBV19 combines with J gene TRBJ1-6; D call uncertain. CDR1 LNHDA and CDR2 SQIVND come from the germline V gene (reference sequence). The V gene lost 5 bases and the J gene lost 9 bases, with 14 bases spanning the gap. CDR3 length equals 14 residues.

The chain is built from TRBV7-2 and TRBJ1-4, with TRBD1 identical over 8 bases. Trimming at V came to 5 bases and at J to 4 bases, leaving 15 bases not matched to a gene. The CDR3 is made up of 18 amino acids. The germline gives CDR1 SGHTA, CDR2 FQGNSA. CDR3 DNA sequence: TGTGCCAGCAGCCTCCGGACAGGGATGGGCGTGGGTAATGAAAAACTGTTTTTT. Its translation: CASSLRTGMGVGNEKLFF.

V is TRBV11-2 and J is TRBJ1-3; tentatively, D is TRBD1 (5 bases). The germline V gene encodes CDR1 SGHAT and CDR2 FQNNGV. This CDR3 is built from 18 residues. The V and J ends lost 3 bases and 0 bases respectively, with 18 bases between them. The DNA for the CDR3 is TGTGCCAGCAGCTTGTACGAGGGGATTTCTCTCTCTGGAAACACCATATATTTT. Translation gives CASSLYEGISLSGNTIYF.

V and J are TRBV19 and TRBJ2-1; 9 bases map to TRBD2. The CDR3 consists of 16 residues. Looked up from germline, CDR1 is LNHDA and CDR2 is SQIVND (reference sequence). The V and J ends lost 9 bases and 4 bases, in that order; junction bases with no gene match: 13. CDR3 DNA sequence: TGTGCCAGGCTTGGTAGCGGGAGTAGGGTGTACAATGAGCAGTTCTTC. Protein product: CARLGSGSRVYNEQFF.

The chain links TRBV7-9 to TRBJ2-7; D is unclear. V dropped 4 bases and J dropped 2 bases, with 18 bases sitting between them. This CDR3 has 16 amino acids. Germline CDR1 and CDR2: SEHNR and FQNEAQ (reference sequence). The chain's CDR3 is CASSSSRPGGTYEQYF. CDR3 bases: TGTGCCAGCAGCTCCAGCCGGCCGGGCGGAACCTACGAGCAGTACTTC.

This sequence joins TRBV7-6 and TRBJ1-1; D uncertain. The CDR3 loop spans 13 amino acids. Trimming stripped 6 bases from V and 0 bases from J, with 8 bases between. Germline V gene sequence: CDR1 SGHVS, CDR2 FNYEAQ. CDR3 nucleotides: TGTGCCAGCAGATACGGTGTGAACACTGAAGCTTTCTTT. Translated: CASRYGVNTEAFF. Full variable domain (outside the CDR3, taken from reference TRBV7-6 and TRBJ1-1): GAGVSQSPRYKVTKRGQDVALRCDPISGHVSLYWYRQALGQGPEFLTYFNYEAQQDKSGLPNDRFSAERPEGSISTLTIQRTEQRDSAMYRCASRYGVNTEAFFGQGTRLTVV.

The genes are TRBV24-1 and TRBJ1-5; 8 nucleotides agree with TRBD1. Germline trimming cut 4 bases from V and 2 bases from J; bases unmatched to any gene: 6. CDR3 size: 16 residues. Germline V gene sequence: CDR1 KGHDR, CDR2 SFDVKD. In DNA form, the CDR3 reads TGTGCCACCAGTGACAGGACAGGGAACGGCAATCAGCCCCAGCATTTT. Protein product: CATSDRTGNGNQPQHF.

The chain recombines TRBV19 with TRBJ1-5; maybe TRBD1 (6 bases). This CDR3 contains 15 residues. V lost 6 bases and J lost 2, with 14 bases in between. Looked up from germline, CDR1 is LNHDA and CDR2 is SQIVND (reference sequence). This CDR3 is CASSQGRRGNQPQHF. The DNA for the CDR3 is TGTGCCAGTAGCCAGGGGCGACGCGGCAATCAGCCCCAGCATTTT.

There are a few counts of this clone. The chain joins TRBV27 to TRBJ1-2, with no clear D. This CDR3 spans 12 amino acids. Germline V gene sequence: CDR1 MNHEY, CDR2 SMNVEV (reference sequence). V was shortened by 9 bases and J by 4 bases, with 12 bases between the two germline ends. The CDR3 DNA is TGTGCCAGTGGACGGTCTGGCTATGGCTACACCTTC. This translates into CASGRSGYGYTF.

V usage is TRBV7-3 and J usage is TRBJ1-2, with 7 bases aligning to TRBD1. In germline, CDR1 is SGHTA, CDR2 FQGTGA. The CDR3 totals 13 residues. V lost 5 bases, J lost 4 bases, and 4 bases stayed unmatched. Written as DNA, the CDR3 is TGTGCCAGCAGCCGTTCAGGGGGCTATGGCTACACCTTC. This translates into CASSRSGGYGYTF.

The J gene is TRBJ1-4, the V gene TRBV28; D remains ambiguous. Germline CDR1 is MDHEN and CDR2 is SYDVKM. This CDR3 has 14 amino acids. V was clipped by 2 bases and J by 5 bases, with 9 bases between them. CDR3 protein: CASSLGEMNEKLFF. The CDR3 region has the DNA TGTGCCAGCAGTTTAGGAGAGATGAATGAAAAACTGTTTTTT.